This TCR beta chain was recorded in a study of regulatory T cells in long-lasting Graves disease. For TCR beta, libraries came from iRepertoire HTBI primers and Arm-PCR of CDR3 regions. TCRdb redid the calling of the multiplex PCR reads with MiXCR, one entry per CDR3 protein. Here the sample spans 350,000 to 500,000 distinct CDR3 sequences, 11% to 15% being singletons. CDR3 length: 15 residues. Germline CDR1 reads MNHNS; CDR2 reads SASEGT. V lost 5 bases and J 1 base, leaving 15 bases between the germline ends. Time point defined: newly diagnosed GD, antithyroid drugs for less than 3 months. PBMCs provided the RNA from which the TCR library was made. These data were also reused for a study on T cells in Graves' hyperthyroidism and ophthalmopathy.

The clonotype was recovered from a woman aged 50 to 60 with Graves disease. The sample was peripheral blood mononuclear cells (PBMCs), taken at new diagnosis, from a patient treated with antithyroid drugs. The J gene is TRBJ2-7, the V gene TRBV6-1, with D possibly matching TRBD1 (6 bases). The CDR3 is CASSIPPGQSYEQYF. CDR3 DNA: TGTGCCAGCAGTATCCCCCCCGGACAGTCCTACGAGCAGTACTTC.